Listed below are T cell receptor beta chains from one sample, sequenced in a study of beta chain features in type 1 diabetes. Sequencing used immunoSEQ multiplex PCR; TCRdb keeps in-frame clones, though not all of them. The sample includes about 650,000 clones, 12% of them seen just once. Sequences were obtained from naive CD4+ T cells from blood. All receptors derive from a young man with type 1 diabetes. The conserved cysteine and the conserved F or W are not part of the CDR3 here.

TRBV27 ASSLVGGPSNQPQH
TRBV7-9 ASSLSMLGRKQF
TRBV5-1 ASSLGSVTGELF
TRBV4-2 ASSQAGPSLYGYT
TRBV10-3 AISEQGADSPLH
TRBV30 AWSGTGNEQF
TRBV6-6 ASSPGVVKNIQY
TRBV7-2 ASNRDRGYGYT
TRBV9 ASSPPSLDGYT
TRBV5-1 ASSLVADSTGELF